A selection of T cell receptor beta chains follows, all from one sample in a study of neurological immune-mediated disorders. TCRdb reprocessed the 5' RACE reads with MiXCR, giving one entry per CDR3 protein. The table has tens of thousands of distinct CDR3 sequences, more than 20% seen once; the top ten hold 3.5% to 5.5%. Sequenced: PBMCs. These receptors came from a man between 60 and 75 years old with HTLV-1-associated myelopathy (HAM/TSP). CDR3s include the opening cysteine and the closing phenylalanine or tryptophan. The order of the fields is clone size, J gene, D gene, V gene, CDR3 DNA, CDR3 protein. D genes are given only for firm matches. The size entry is marked missing in some rows and otherwise reads once, few, many or a size class.

once TRBJ2-1 TRBD2 TRBV6-5 TGTGCCAGCAGTTATGTGGGAGGGCCAAATGAGCAGTTCTTC CASSYVGGPNEQFF
many TRBJ2-1 TRBD2 TRBV5-1 TGCGCCAGCAGCTTGTTAACTAGCGGGAGGTGGAATGAGCAGTTCTTC CASSLLTSGRWNEQFF
many TRBJ2-5 NA TRBV12-3/TRBV12-4 TGTGCCAGCGTCGGGGGATTTGAGACCCAGTACTTC CASVGGFETQYF
NA TRBJ2-5 TRBD2 TRBV5-1 TGCGCCACCACGGGACTATCGTACCTTACGGCAGAGACCCAGTACTTC CATTGLSYLTAETQYF
many TRBJ2-2 NA TRBV7-9 TGTGCCAGCAGCCTTGGACTGATTAACACCGGGGAGCTGTTTTTT CASSLGLINTGELFF
many TRBJ2-7 NA TRBV9 TGTGCCAGCAGCGACCGCGACGGACCCTACGAGCAGTACTTC CASSDRDGPYEQYF
NA TRBJ2-7 TRBD1 TRBV5-1 TGCGCCAGCAGTGAGGGACAGGGAGCCTACGAGCAGTACTTC CASSEGQGAYEQYF
many TRBJ1-1 TRBD1 TRBV28 TGTGCCAGCAGTTTTATGCAGGGGGCAACTGAAGCTTTCTTT CASSFMQGATEAFF
NA TRBJ1-2 NA TRBV6-5 TGTGCCAGCAGTTACAGCAACTATGGCTACACCTTC CASSYSNYGYTF
many TRBJ2-1 NA TRBV5-1 TGCGCCAGCAGCTTGATGGGGTTCGGGGATTATGAGCAGTTCTTC CASSLMGFGDYEQFF
many TRBJ2-7 TRBD1 TRBV28 TGTGCCAGCAGTTCCCCCCGGACAGGGGGCTACGAGCAGTACTTC CASSSPRTGGYEQYF
NA TRBJ2-1 NA TRBV20-1 TGCAGTGTTCATAATTACAATGAGCAGTTCTTC CSVHNYNEQFF
many TRBJ2-1 NA TRBV7-2 TGTGCCAGCAGCCTTAGGTCAAGCCGGCACAATGAGCAGTTCTTC CASSLRSSRHNEQFF
NA TRBJ2-7 NA TRBV5-1 TGCGCCAGCAGGTCCGGGCCCTCCGAGGTCTACGAGCAGTACTTC CASRSGPSEVYEQYF
NA TRBJ1-5 NA TRBV12-3/TRBV12-4 TGTGCCAGCAGTTTGGGGCAGGGCCTTCAGCCCCAGCATTTT CASSLGQGLQPQHF
NA TRBJ2-1 NA TRBV20-1 TGCAGTGCTAGAGATCCTAGCTCCTACAATGAGCAGTTCTTC CSARDPSSYNEQFF
NA TRBJ2-5 NA TRBV10-3 TGTGCCTCGGGGACCCGGGACCAAGAGACCCGGTACTTC CASGTRDQETRYF
many TRBJ2-3 NA TRBV5-5 TGTGCCAGCAGCCCCCCCCTTTCGGAAGATACGCAGTATTTT CASSPPLSEDTQYF
NA TRBJ2-1 NA TRBV6-5 TGTGCCAGCAGTTTCGACAATGAGCAGTTCTTC CASSFDNEQFF
NA TRBJ2-7 NA TRBV7-9 TGTGCCGTACCGGGGGCTCTGGTCGAGCAGTACTTC CAVPGALVEQYF
NA TRBJ2-3 NA TRBV9 TGTGCCAGCACCGCGCGGCCTAGAGCAGATACGCAGTATTTT CASTARPRADTQYF
NA TRBJ2-1 NA TRBV11-3 TGTGCCAGCAGCCAGGGGACCATCTGCCCACGGGGTGAGCAGTTCTTC CASSQGTICPRGEQFF
many TRBJ2-5 NA TRBV5-1 TGCGCCAGCAGCTTGGGAAGGGGATCCCAGGAGACCCAGTACTTC CASSLGRGSQETQYF
many TRBJ2-1 NA TRBV10-3 TGTGCCATCAGTGATCGGGGAGGACAGACCGATGAGCAGTTCTTC CAISDRGGQTDEQFF
few TRBJ2-2 NA TRBV6-5 TGTGCCAGCAGTTACTCATTCACCGGGGAGCTGTTTTTT CASSYSFTGELFF
many TRBJ2-1 NA TRBV5-1 TGCGCCAGCAGCCTTTACTACGCAGGTAATGAGCAGTTCTTC CASSLYYAGNEQFF